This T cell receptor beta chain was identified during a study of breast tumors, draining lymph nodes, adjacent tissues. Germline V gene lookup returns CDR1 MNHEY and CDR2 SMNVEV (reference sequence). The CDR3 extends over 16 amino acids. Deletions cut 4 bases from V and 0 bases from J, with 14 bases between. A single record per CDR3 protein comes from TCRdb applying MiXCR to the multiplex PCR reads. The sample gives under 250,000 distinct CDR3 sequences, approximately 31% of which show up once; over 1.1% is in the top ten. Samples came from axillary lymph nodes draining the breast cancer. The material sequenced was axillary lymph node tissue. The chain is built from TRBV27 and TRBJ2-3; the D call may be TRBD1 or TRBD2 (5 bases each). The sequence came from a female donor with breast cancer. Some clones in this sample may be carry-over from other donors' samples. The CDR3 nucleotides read TGTGCCAGCAGTTCATATTCTCGGGGCAGCACAGATACGCAGTATTTT. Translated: CASSSYSRGSTDTQYF.